This T cell receptor beta chain is from a study of shared T cell receptors in the human thymus. Per germline, CDR1 MDHEN and CDR2 SYDVKM. The CDR3 is made up of 16 amino acids. V was clipped by 2 bases and J by 3 bases; unmatched bases: 5. The data were produced by immunoSEQ multiplex PCR, yet TCRdb's version contains in-frame clones alone and is incomplete. This sample yields about 710,000 clones, of which around 87% are seen a single time; roughly 0.0094% belongs to the top ten. These records were also assigned to another study, of human thymus T cells. That work contributes: Samples came from healthy Finnish infants during open corrective cardiac surgery. Corrective heart surgery yielded resections, and these provided the thymus tissue. Within thymic and blood repertoires, V and J gene usage appeared to be biased. Highly overlapping thymic repertoires in unrelated individuals were reported by related research.

This TCR came from a boy in the first two years of life with a congenital heart defect. Sequenced input: thymocytes. The V call is TRBV28, the J call TRBJ2-2, with 8 bases lining up with TRBD1. CDR3 amino acids: CASSLRQGAYTGELFF. DNA for the CDR3: TGTGCCAGCAGTTTAAGGCAGGGGGCTTACACCGGGGAGCTGTTTTTT.